This TCR beta chain was captured in a study of T-cell reconstitution after alpha-beta-depleted transplantation in children. Study outcomes and limitations: For some patients, TCRbeta diversity was high at day 60 because of recipient T cells and thymic progenitors that survived. Roughly two months post-transplant, alpha-beta T cells reportedly originated from several hundred graft clones that had expanded.

Unique molecular identifiers were built into the TCRbeta library. TCRdb reanalysed the PCR reads using MiXCR and keeps one entry per CDR3 protein. This table holds fewer than 700,000 distinct CDR3 sequences, roughly 23% found once. The table lists this clonotype with many counts. The antigen remains undetermined. Specimen: PBMCs, mostly from graft donor cells, collected 360 days after TCRalphabeta/CD19-depleted stem cell transplant. The clonotype originates from a boy younger than two who had a stem cell transplant for acute myeloid leukemia, so the T cells may come from the graft donor.

In DNA form, the CDR3 reads TGCGCCAGCAGCCAGGGCGACGCTCCCTGGCCGAATCAGCCCCAGCATTTT. Its protein is CASSQGDAPWPNQPQHF. The chain links TRBV5-1 to TRBJ1-5, with D maybe TRBD1 (5 bases). CDR1 and CDR2 from the germline V gene are SGHRS and YFSETQ. Trimming pared 4 bases from V and 4 bases from J, leaving 21 bases between. The CDR3 runs to 17 residues.